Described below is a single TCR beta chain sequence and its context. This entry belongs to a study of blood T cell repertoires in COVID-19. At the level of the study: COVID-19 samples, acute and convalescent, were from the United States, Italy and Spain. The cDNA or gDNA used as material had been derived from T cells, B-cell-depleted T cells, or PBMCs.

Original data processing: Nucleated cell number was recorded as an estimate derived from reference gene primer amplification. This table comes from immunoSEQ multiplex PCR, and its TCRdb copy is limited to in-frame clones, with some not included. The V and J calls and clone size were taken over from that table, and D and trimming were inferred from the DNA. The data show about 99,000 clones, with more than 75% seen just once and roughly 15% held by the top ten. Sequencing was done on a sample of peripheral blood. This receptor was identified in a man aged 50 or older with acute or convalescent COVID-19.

The CDR3 DNA sequence: TGTGCCAGCAGCTTGTCAGGTAGCAATCAGCCCCAGCATTTT. Its protein product is CASSLSGSNQPQHF. The V and J genes are TRBV5-6 and TRBJ1-5; D is unresolved. V was trimmed by 1 base and J by 0 bases, leaving 5 bases between them. The CDR3 covers 14 residues. Germline CDR1 reads SGHDT; CDR2 reads YYEEEE.